The rows below give T cell receptor beta chains drawn from one sample of a study of blood T cell repertoires in COVID-19. Repertoires were generated with immunoSEQ multiplex PCR, while TCRdb's copy carries only in-frame clones and drops some. The data contain over 200,000 clones, over 75% of them seen just once; the ten biggest clones take up approximately 5.4%. The sample taken for sequencing was peripheral blood. The source is a human donor in a cohort sampled during active COVID-19. The CDR3 runs from the conserved cysteine through the conserved F or W. The D gene is left open where the match is weak. Size tells how often a clone was seen (once, few, many) or the class of an expanded clone, and some rows leave it out.

size	V	D	J	CDR3	DNA
-	TRBV30	-	TRBJ2-7	CAWDESSYEQYF	TGTGCCTGGGACGAGAGCTCCTACGAGCAGTACTTC
once	TRBV29-1	TRBD1	TRBJ1-1	CSAVTGGNTEAFF	TGCAGCGCCGTAACAGGGGGGAACACTGAAGCTTTCTTT
-	TRBV24-1	TRBD1	TRBJ1-2	CATSETGTDGYTF	TGTGCCACCAGTGAAACCGGGACAGATGGCTACACCTTC
-	TRBV6-6	-	TRBJ1-2	CASSPRTANYGYTF	TGTGCCAGCAGCCCAAGGACAGCTAACTATGGCTACACCTTC
-	TRBV27	-	TRBJ2-7	CASSNPGGGSYEQYF	TGTGCCAGCTCCAACCCAGGAGGTGGCTCCTACGAGCAGTACTTC
-	TRBV11-1	-	TRBJ1-1	CASSLGGPGRNTEAFF	TGTGCCAGCAGCTTAGGAGGGCCGGGGAGGAACACTGAAGCTTTCTTT
-	TRBV7-6	TRBD2	TRBJ2-3	CASSLAGTSGPGDTQYF	TGTGCCAGCAGCTTAGCGGGGACTAGCGGGCCGGGAGATACGCAGTATTTT
-	TRBV18	TRBD2	TRBJ2-5	CASSQGLAETQYF	TGTGCCAGCTCACAGGGACTAGCGGAGACCCAGTACTTC
-	TRBV6-2/TRBV6-3	-	TRBJ2-1	CASSYSLSEQFF	TGTGCCAGCAGTTACAGCTTGTCTGAGCAGTTCTTC
-	TRBV9	-	TRBJ1-1	CASTLTSEAGTEAFF	TGTGCCAGCACCCTCACGTCCGAGGCAGGGACTGAAGCTTTCTTT
-	TRBV5-6	-	TRBJ2-7	CASSLGARGSYSYEQYF	TGTGCCAGCAGCTTGGGCGCCCGAGGGAGTTACTCCTACGAGCAGTACTTC
once	TRBV11-3	TRBD1	TRBJ2-3	CASSYRTGVGTDTQYF	TGTGCCAGCAGCTACCGGACAGGGGTCGGCACAGATACGCAGTATTTT
-	TRBV10-3	-	TRBJ2-5	CAISEALAETQYF	TGTGCCATCAGTGAGGCCCTGGCCGAGACCCAGTACTTC
few	TRBV7-2	TRBD2	TRBJ2-5	CASSSTRTSGRETQYF	TGTGCCAGCAGCTCCACCCGGACTAGCGGGAGAGAGACCCAGTACTTC
-	TRBV2	-	TRBJ2-1	CASSGSGNEQFF	TGTGCCAGCAGTGGTTCAGGGAATGAGCAGTTCTTC
-	TRBV3-1/TRBV3-2	TRBD1	TRBJ1-6	CASSHRDRGTNNSPLHF	TGTGCCAGCAGTCACCGGGACAGGGGGACTAATAATTCACCCCTCCACTTT
-	TRBV28	-	TRBJ1-2	CASSPGLLGYTF	TGTGCCAGCAGCCCAGGGTTGTTGGGCTACACCTTC
-	TRBV18	TRBD2	TRBJ2-7	CASSPLRTSGRYEQYF	TGTGCCAGCTCACCACTTCGGACTAGCGGGAGGTACGAGCAGTACTTC
-	TRBV6-5	TRBD1	TRBJ1-2	CASSRVGQLGYGYTF	TGTGCCAGCAGTAGGGTGGGACAGCTCGGCTATGGCTACACCTTC
-	TRBV15	TRBD2	TRBJ2-1	CATRLAGGVYNEQFF	TGTGCCACCCGATTAGCGGGAGGGGTATACAATGAGCAGTTCTTC
medium-sized	TRBV28	-	TRBJ2-1	CASSRNSGPYNEQFF	TGTGCCAGCAGTCGGAACAGCGGCCCCTACAATGAGCAGTTCTTC
-	TRBV7-9	-	TRBJ1-3	CASSSAGSQRHTIYF	TGTGCCAGCAGCTCCGCCGGGAGTCAGAGGCACACCATATATTTT
-	TRBV24-1	-	TRBJ2-1	CATSDLIRGNHNEQFF	TGTGCCACCAGTGATTTGATACGGGGGAATCACAATGAGCAGTTCTTC